A selection of T cell receptor beta chains follows, all from one sample in a study of blood T cell repertoires in COVID-19. Profiling relied on immunoSEQ multiplex PCR, and the TCRdb table lists in-frame clones only, not all of them. The sample has fewer than 350,000 clones; 70% to 90% are singletons. The sequenced sample was peripheral blood. Receptors originate from a young woman with COVID-19, enrolled during active disease. CDR3s include the opening cysteine and the closing phenylalanine or tryptophan. Fields, in order: V gene, CDR3 length, CDR3 protein.

>TRBV7-9|18
CASSPVPPSGGTNNEQFF
>TRBV14|15
CASSQDLYPVYGYTF
>TRBV15|18
CATSREGTSGGNTGELFF
>TRBV5-4|17
CASSLGTGSPTNEKLFF
>TRBV2|14
CASSVVGGPDTQYF
>TRBV6-6|18
CASSLLAGVFSGANVLTF
>TRBV19|17
CATTRGFQGANTGELFF
>TRBV5-6|15
CASSSRQGFRAEAFF
>TRBV2|12
CASAGQSPEQYF
>TRBV12-3/TRBV12-4|10
CASSRSGYTF